This T cell receptor (beta chain) originates from a study of cytomegalovirus exposure and HLA in healthy donors. General study findings and limits: Later analysis revealed greater clonal expansion in HLA-associated TCR beta chains than in equally common others.

Primers included in the PCR were 60 Vbeta and 13 Jbeta primers. Sequenced by immunoSEQ multiplex PCR; TCRdb stores in-frame clones only, minus some. This table has over 150,000 clones, 80% to 85% appearing once. CDR1 is SGHNT, CDR2 YYREEE, per germline (reference sequence). V lost 0 bases and J 4 bases, leaving 8 bases between the germline ends. The CDR3 is 15 amino acids. Concerning this clone itself: Its target is not known.

The specimen was PBMCs. The chain joins TRBV5-4 to TRBJ1-6, with D possibly matching TRBD1 (6 bases). The TCR was taken from a male donor in good health and CMV-seropositive. The CDR3 reads CASSLETGYNSPLHF. CDR3 in DNA: TGTGCCAGCAGCTTGGAGACAGGTTATAATTCACCCCTCCACTTT.